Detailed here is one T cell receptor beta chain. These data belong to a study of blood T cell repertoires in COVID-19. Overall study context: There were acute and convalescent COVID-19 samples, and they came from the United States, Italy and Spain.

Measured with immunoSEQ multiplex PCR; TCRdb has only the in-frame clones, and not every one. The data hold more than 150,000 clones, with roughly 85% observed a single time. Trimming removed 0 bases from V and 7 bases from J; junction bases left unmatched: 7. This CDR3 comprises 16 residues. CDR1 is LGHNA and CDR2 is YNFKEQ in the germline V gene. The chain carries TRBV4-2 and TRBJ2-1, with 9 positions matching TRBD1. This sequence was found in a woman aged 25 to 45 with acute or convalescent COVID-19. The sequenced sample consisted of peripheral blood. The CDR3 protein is CASSQEGSQGANEQFF. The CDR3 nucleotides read TGTGCCAGCAGCCAAGAAGGCTCACAGGGGGCGAATGAGCAGTTCTTC.